The clone carrying this T cell receptor (beta chain) has at least ten counts. RNA transcripts provided the source from which TCR beta CDR3 regions were amplified. The TCR CDR3 first-round RT-PCR relied on the HTBI primer set. From the multiplex PCR reads, TCRdb called clonotypes with MiXCR, one entry per CDR3 protein. The sample yields roughly 500,000 distinct CDR3 sequences, 40% to 50% seen once. This sample is part of a study of T cells in Graves' hyperthyroidism and ophthalmopathy. V was trimmed by 2 bases and J by 3 bases, leaving 8 bases between them. This CDR3 is built from 13 residues. CDR1 and CDR2 (germline): SGHTA, FQGNSA.

Sequenced material: peripheral blood or thyroid tissue (not recorded which). This chain connects TRBV7-2 to TRBJ2-7; possibly TRBD2 for D (5 bases). The TCR originated in an adult woman with Graves' disease, either hyperthyroidism or ophthalmopathy (not recorded which). The CDR3 nucleotides read TGTGCCAGCAGCTTACTAGCCTACTACGAGCAGTACTTC. It specifies CASSLLAYYEQYF.